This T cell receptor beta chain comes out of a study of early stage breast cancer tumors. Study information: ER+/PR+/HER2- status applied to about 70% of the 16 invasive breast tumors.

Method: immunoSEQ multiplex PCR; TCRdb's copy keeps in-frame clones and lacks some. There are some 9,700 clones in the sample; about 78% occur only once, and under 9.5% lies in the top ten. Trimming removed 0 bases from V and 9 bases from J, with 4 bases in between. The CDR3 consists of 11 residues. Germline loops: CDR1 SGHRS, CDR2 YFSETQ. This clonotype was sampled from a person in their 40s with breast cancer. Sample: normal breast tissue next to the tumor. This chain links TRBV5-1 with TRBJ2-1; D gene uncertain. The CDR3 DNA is TGCGCCAGCAGCTTGGAGGGTGAGCAGTTCTTC. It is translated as CASSLEGEQFF.